This paragraph covers one T cell receptor (beta chain) sequence. Its target is unknown. The record originates from a study of T cell repertoires in cytomegalovirus infection. TCRdb called the reads again in MiXCR, with one record for every CDR3 protein. The sample consists of more than 55,000 distinct CDR3 sequences, approximately 20% of them appearing once. Trimming took off 4 bases at V and 9 bases at J, with 10 bases between the two ends. The CDR3 has 12 residues. V gene TRBV12-3 or TRBV12-4 combines with J gene TRBJ2-1; D is ambiguous. The sample here was CD8+ T cells from cultured PBMCs, taken from culture after CMV antigen stimulation. The source of this sequence is a human donor in good health (CMV status not recorded). Some clones in this sample may be carry-over from other donors' samples. CDR3 loop: CASSSPTPEQFF. Written as DNA, the CDR3 is TGTGCCAGCAGTTCCCCGACCCCTGAGCAGTTCTTC.